This TCR beta chain comes out of a study of blood T cell repertoires in COVID-19 (dated by TCRdb to 2020 to 2022). In terms of the full investigation: Samples covering the acute and convalescent phases of COVID-19 were provided by collaborators in the United States, Italy and Spain. The repertoires were released in a freely available public database intended as a resource for research on the immune response to SARS-CoV-2. HLA class I and class II types, where available, came from metadata supplied by the sample provider rather than from assay-based typing. Sample metadata almost always included a de-identified subject ID, COVID-19 status, age in years and sex. The dataset comprised deeply sampled blood TCRbeta repertoires from subjects exposed to, actively infected with, or recovered from COVID-19. The material from the prospective study consisted of cDNA or gDNA derived from T cells, B-cell-depleted T cells, or PBMCs. Samples came from the ongoing ImmuneRACE study (first 160 participants) plus 1,254 subjects from 6 global collaborators. Overall results and qualifications from the work: The amount of clinical and demographic metadata varied by source and participant and was provided uncurated.

Each collaborating institution followed its own protocols to collect whole blood in K2EDTA tubes. For TCRbeta analysis, collaborators shipped samples as frozen whole blood, isolated PBMCs, or DNA extracted from either of those sample types. V is pared back by 4 bases and J by 2 bases, with 9 bases lying between the germline termini. CDR1 and CDR2 were assigned from the germline V gene as SGHDT and YYEEEE. CDR3 length: 13 amino acids, cysteine to phenylalanine. Of the read, only the CDR3 DNA is kept; its 39 bases are in frame from base 1. A remark on this clone: Its antigen is currently not known. Per-base quality was not reported, and no clone a single base away is much larger than it.

TCRbeta CDR3 regions were amplified from genomic DNA using the immunoSEQ Assay, a bias-controlled multiplex PCR. The study's processing was this. The number of nucleated cells in each sample was estimated from the amplification of reference gene primers within the assay. To quantify the absolute abundance of each unique TCRbeta CDR3 rearrangement, sequence reads were collapsed and filtered. For each sample, productive Simpson clonality was calculated as the square root of Simpson's diversity index over productive rearrangements. TCRdb mirrors the immuneACCESS table, restricted to in-frame sequences. Some clones are absent from its copies; in checked studies, under half trace to an unresolved V gene, and the reason for the others is unknown. V, J and clone size are those of that table, while D and trimming were read from the DNA. The sample includes about 100,000 clones, with about 88% observed a single time. Approximately 5% of the sample is held by the ten biggest clonotypes.

The sample consisted of peripheral blood. The rearranged segments are TRBV5-6 and TRBJ2-5; no D gene call is confident. The sequence was obtained from a human donor in a cohort sampled during active COVID-19. In nucleotide form, the sequence is TGTGCCAGCAGCCCTACTGCTCAAGAGACCCAGTACTTC. This encodes CASSPTAQETQYF.